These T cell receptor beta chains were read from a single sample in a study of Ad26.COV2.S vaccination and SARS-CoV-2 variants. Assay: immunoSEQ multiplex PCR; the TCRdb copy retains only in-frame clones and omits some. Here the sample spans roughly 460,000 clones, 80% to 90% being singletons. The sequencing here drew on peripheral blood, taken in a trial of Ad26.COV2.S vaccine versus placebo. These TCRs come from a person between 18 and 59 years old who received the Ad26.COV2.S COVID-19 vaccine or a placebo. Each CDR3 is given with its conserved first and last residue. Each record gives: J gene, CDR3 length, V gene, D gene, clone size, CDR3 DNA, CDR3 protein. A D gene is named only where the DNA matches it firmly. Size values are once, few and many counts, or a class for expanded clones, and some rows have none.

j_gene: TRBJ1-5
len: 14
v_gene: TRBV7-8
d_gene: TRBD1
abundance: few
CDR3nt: TGTGCCAGCAGCCCTGACAGGGGGGGCCAGCCCCAGCATTTT
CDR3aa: CASSPDRGGQPQHF

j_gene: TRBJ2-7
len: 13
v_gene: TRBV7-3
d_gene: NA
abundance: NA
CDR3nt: TGTGCCAGCAGCCGAGACAGGCACTACGAGCAGTACTTC
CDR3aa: CASSRDRHYEQYF

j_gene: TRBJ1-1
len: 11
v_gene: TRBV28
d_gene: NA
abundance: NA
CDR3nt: TGTGCCAGCAGTGGGGAGACTGAAGCTTTCTTT
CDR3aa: CASSGETEAFF

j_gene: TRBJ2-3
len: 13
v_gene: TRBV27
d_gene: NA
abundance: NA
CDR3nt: TGTGCCAGCAGTTTATCCCCGCGAGGTACGCAGTATTTT
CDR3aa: CASSLSPRGTQYF

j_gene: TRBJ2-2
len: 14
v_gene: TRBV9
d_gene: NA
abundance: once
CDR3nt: TGTGCCAGCAGCGTAGCGTCGATAACCGGGGAGCTGTTTTTT
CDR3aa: CASSVASITGELFF

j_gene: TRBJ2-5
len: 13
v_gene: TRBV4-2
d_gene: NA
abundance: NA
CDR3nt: TGTGCCAGCAGCCAGCCAGCCCAAGAGACCCAGTACTTC
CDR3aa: CASSQPAQETQYF

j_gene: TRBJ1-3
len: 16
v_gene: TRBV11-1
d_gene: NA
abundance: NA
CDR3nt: TGTGCCAGCAGCTTCAGAGGGCCCTACTCTGGAAACACCATATATTTT
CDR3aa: CASSFRGPYSGNTIYF

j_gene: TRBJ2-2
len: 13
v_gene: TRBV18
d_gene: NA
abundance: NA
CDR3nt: TGTGCCAGCTCACCGGTGGAGACCGGGGAGCTGTTTTTT
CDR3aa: CASSPVETGELFF

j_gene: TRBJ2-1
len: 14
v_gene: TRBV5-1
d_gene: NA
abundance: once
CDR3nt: TGCGCCAGCAGCCAGAACCCCCGGTACAATGAGCAGTTCTTC
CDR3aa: CASSQNPRYNEQFF

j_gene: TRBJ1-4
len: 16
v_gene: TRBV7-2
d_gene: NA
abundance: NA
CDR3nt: TGTGCCAGCAGCACCGCCGGGACTGCAACTAATGAAAAACTGTTTTTT
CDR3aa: CASSTAGTATNEKLFF

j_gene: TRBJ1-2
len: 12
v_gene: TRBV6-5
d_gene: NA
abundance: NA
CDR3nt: TGTGCCACCCTAGGCCTGGCCTATGGCTACACCTTC
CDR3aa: CATLGLAYGYTF

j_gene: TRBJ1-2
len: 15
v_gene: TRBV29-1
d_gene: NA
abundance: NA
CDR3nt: TGCAGCGTCGGAGGGTGGGGGGAAAGCCCCTATGGCTACACCTTC
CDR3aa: CSVGGWGESPYGYTF

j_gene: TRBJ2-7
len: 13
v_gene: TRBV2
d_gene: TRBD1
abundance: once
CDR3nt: TGTGCCAGCAGACTGGGACAGGCCTACGAGCAGTACTTC
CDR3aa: CASRLGQAYEQYF

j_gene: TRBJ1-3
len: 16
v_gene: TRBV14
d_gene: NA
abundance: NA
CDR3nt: TGTGCCAGCAGCCCCCAATTCCCCAGCTCTGGAAACACCATATATTTT
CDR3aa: CASSPQFPSSGNTIYF

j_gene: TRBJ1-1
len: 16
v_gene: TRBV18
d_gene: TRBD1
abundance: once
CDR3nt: TGTGCCAGCTCACCCCAGGACAGGGGCTGGGACACTGAAGCTTTCTTT
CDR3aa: CASSPQDRGWDTEAFF

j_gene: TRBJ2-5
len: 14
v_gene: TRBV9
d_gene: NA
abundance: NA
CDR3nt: TGTGCCAGCAGCACCGTGTCTACCCAAGAGACCCAGTACTTC
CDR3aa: CASSTVSTQETQYF

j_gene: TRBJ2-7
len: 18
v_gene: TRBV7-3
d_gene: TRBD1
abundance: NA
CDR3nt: TGTGCCAGCAGCTTAAGGGACAGGCTCCCTCCTACTATCTACGAGCAGTACTTC
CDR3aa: CASSLRDRLPPTIYEQYF

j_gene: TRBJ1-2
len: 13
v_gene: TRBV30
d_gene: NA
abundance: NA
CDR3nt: TGTGCCTGGAGACCCTCGGGGAGCTATGGCTACACCTTC
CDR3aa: CAWRPSGSYGYTF

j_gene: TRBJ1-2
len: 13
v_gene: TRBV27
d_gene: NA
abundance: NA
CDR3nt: TGTGCCAGCAGTTTGGTAGGGACCTATGGCTACACCTTC
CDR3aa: CASSLVGTYGYTF

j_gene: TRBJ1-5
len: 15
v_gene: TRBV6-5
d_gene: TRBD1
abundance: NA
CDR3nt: TGTGCCAGCACCCCGGACAGGTCTGGCAATCAGCCCCAGCATTTT
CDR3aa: CASTPDRSGNQPQHF

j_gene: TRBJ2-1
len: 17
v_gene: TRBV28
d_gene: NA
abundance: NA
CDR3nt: TGTGCCAGCAGTTTATTCCCCGGGACCCGACGTGACAATGAGCAGTTCTTC
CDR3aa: CASSLFPGTRRDNEQFF

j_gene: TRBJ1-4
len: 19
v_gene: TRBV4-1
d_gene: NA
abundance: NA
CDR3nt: TGCGCCAGCAGCCAAGATCCTGGGTTTAGGGGCGCGTATAATGAAAAACTGTTTTTT
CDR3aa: CASSQDPGFRGAYNEKLFF

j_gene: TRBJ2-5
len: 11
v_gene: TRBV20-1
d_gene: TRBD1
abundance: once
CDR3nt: TGCAGTGCTGGGACAGGGGTGACCCAGTACTTC
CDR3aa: CSAGTGVTQYF

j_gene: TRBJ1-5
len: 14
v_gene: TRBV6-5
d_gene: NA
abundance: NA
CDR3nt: TGTGCCAGCAGCCCGGCTTACTTGAATCAGCCCCAGCATTTT
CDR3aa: CASSPAYLNQPQHF

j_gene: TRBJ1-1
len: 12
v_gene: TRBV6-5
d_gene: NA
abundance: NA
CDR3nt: TGTGCCAGCCAGGAAGGGGCTACTGAAGCTTTCTTT
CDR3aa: CASQEGATEAFF

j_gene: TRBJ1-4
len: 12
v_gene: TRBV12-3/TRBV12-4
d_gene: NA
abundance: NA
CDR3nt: TGTGCCAGCAGTTTTGGCGCCGAAAAACTGTTTTTT
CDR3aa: CASSFGAEKLFF

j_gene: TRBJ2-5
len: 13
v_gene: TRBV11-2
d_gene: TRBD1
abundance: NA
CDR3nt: TGTGCCAGCAGGCCCCACAGGGGAGAGACCCAGTACTTC
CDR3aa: CASRPHRGETQYF

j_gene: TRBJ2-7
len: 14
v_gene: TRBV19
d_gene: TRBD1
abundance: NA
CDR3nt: TGTGCCAGTAGTCCCTGGACAGGGGGCTACGAGCAGTACTTC
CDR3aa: CASSPWTGGYEQYF

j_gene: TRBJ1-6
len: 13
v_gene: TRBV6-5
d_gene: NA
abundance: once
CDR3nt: TGTGCCAGCACGGGGGGGAGCATGTCACCCCTCCACTTT
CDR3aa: CASTGGSMSPLHF

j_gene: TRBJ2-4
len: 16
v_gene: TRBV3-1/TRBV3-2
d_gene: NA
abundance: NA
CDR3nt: TGTGCCAGCAGCCATAGTCGTCTCCCTCGGAAAAACATTCAGTACTTC
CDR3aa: CASSHSRLPRKNIQYF

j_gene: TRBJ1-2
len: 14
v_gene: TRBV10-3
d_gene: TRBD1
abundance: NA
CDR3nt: TGTGCCATCAGTGAGCGGGGGACAGGGTTTGGCTACACCTTC
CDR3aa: CAISERGTGFGYTF

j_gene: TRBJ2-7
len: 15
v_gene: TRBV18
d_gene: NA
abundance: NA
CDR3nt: TGTGCCAGCTCGCCTAGGGACGGATCCTCCTACGAGCAGTACTTC
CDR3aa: CASSPRDGSSYEQYF